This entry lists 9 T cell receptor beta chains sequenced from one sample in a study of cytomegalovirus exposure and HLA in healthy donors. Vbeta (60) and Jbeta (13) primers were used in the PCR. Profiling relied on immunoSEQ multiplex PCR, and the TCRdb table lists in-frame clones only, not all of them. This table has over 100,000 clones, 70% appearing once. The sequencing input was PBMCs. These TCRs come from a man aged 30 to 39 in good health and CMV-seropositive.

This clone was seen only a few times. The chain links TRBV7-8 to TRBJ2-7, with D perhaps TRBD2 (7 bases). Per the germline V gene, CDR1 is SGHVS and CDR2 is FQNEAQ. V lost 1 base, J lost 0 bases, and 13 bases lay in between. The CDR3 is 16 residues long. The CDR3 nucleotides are TGTGCCAGCAGCTTAGGGGGGGGACAACTCTCCTACGAGCAGTACTTC. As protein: CASSLGGGQLSYEQYF.

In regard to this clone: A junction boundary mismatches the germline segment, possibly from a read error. CDR3 DNA sequence: TGTGCCAGCAGCTTAGGGAGGGGGCGGGGGGGCAATTCCGATGAACAGTTCTTC. It yields the protein CASSLGRGRGGNSDEQFF. This rearrangement joins TRBV11-3 to TRBJ2-1; 9 nucleotides line up with TRBD2. The CDR3 covers 18 residues. Germline V gene lookup returns CDR1 SGHNT and CDR2 YENEEA.

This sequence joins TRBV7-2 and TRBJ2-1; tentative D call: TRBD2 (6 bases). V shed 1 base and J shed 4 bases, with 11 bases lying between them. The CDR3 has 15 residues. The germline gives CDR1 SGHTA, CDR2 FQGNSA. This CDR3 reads CASSLVADPYNEQFF. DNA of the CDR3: TGTGCCAGCAGCTTAGTAGCGGACCCATACAATGAGCAGTTCTTC.

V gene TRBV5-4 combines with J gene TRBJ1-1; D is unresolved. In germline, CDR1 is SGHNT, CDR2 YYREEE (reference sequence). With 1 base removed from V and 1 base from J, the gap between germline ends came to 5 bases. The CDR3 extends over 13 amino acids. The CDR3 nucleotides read TGTGCCAGCAGCTTGCGACAGAACACTGAAGCTTTCTTT. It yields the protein CASSLRQNTEAFF.

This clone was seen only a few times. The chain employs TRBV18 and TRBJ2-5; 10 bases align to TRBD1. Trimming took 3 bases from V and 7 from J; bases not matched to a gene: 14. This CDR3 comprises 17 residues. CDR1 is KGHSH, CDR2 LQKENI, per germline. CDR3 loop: CASSPDFGTGDTGTQYF. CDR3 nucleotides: TGTGCCAGCTCACCCGACTTTGGGACAGGGGACACCGGGACCCAGTACTTC.

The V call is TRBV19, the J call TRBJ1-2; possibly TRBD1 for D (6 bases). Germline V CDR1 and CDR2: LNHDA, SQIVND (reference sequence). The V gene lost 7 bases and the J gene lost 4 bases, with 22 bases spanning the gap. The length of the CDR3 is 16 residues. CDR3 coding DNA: TGTGCCAGTACCCCAGCGGGGGGGGGCGCCATCTATGGCTACACCTTC. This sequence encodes CASTPAGGGAIYGYTF.

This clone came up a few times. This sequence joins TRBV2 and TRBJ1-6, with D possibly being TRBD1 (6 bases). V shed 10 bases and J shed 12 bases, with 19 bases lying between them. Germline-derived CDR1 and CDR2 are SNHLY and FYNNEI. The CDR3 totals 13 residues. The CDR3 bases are TGTGCCAACTCTGACAGGTCTCTAAGACCCCTCCACTTT. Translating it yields CANSDRSLRPLHF.

The CDR3 region is CAWSRSDRLYGYTF. The CDR3 coding sequence is TGTGCCTGGAGTCGATCGGACAGGCTATATGGCTACACCTTC. The rearrangement uses TRBV30 and TRBJ1-2, with 7 bases aligning to TRBD1. Germline values: CDR1 GTSNPN, CDR2 SVGIG (reference sequence). The trim removed 2 bases at V and 5 bases at J, leaving 8 bases unmatched. The CDR3 is made up of 14 amino acids.

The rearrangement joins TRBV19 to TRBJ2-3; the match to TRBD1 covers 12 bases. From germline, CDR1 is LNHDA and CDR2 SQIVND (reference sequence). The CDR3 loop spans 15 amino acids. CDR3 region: CATGTGGAGTDTQYF. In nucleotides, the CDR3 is TGTGCAACCGGGACAGGGGGCGCGGGCACAGATACGCAGTATTTT.